This T cell receptor (beta chain) came from a study of T-cell memory formation after mild COVID-19. Study as a whole: Across donors, TCR clusters were largely donor specific. Study conclusions and caveats: Mostly located in CM and EM were contracting CD4+ clones, with contracting CD8+ clones located in EMRA. Within pre-infection memory, some responding clones were found, suggesting cross-reactive memory joined.

5'RACE with constant-segment primers built TCRalpha and TCRbeta cDNA libraries with UMIs. TCRdb fed the 5' RACE reads into MiXCR, producing one record per CDR3 protein. The sample has roughly 480,000 distinct CDR3 sequences; roughly 25% are singletons. CDR3 size: 15 residues. V gave up 3 bases and J gave up 2 bases, with 13 bases separating them. A note on this clonotype: Its antigen remains unidentified.

The sample was PBMCs or a T cell subset sorted from them (not recorded which). This TCR derives from an adult woman who had mild COVID-19 (a few samples of this study predate the infection). Cell type and time point are not known. The rearrangement uses TRBV12-3 or TRBV12-4 and TRBJ2-5; D uncertain. CDR3 loop: CASSFNLLAQETQYF. The CDR3 region has the DNA TGTGCCAGCAGTTTTAATTTGTTGGCTCAAGAGACCCAGTACTTC.